This T cell receptor (beta chain) is from a study of Ad26.COV2.S vaccination and SARS-CoV-2 variants. This clone was recorded only once. Assay used: immunoSEQ multiplex PCR; TCRdb lists only in-frame clones, some missing. Here the sample spans about 350,000 clones, around 90% being singletons. Unmatched junction bases numbered 6, after V lost 6 bases and J lost 1 base. The germline V gene encodes CDR1 KGHSH and CDR2 LQKENI. The CDR3 consists of 15 residues. This sequence originates from a human donor who had recovered from COVID-19. This sequence joins TRBV18 and TRBJ2-5; 9 bases fit TRBD2. Specimen: peripheral blood, collected after recovery from COVID-19. The CDR3 protein is CASSPLAGPQETQYF. In DNA, the CDR3 is TGTGCCAGCTCGCCTCTAGCGGGGCCCCAAGAGACCCAGTACTTC.